This T cell receptor (beta chain) is drawn from a study of blood T cell repertoires in COVID-19. CDR3 length equals 14 residues. V shed 5 bases and J 1 base; nucleotides not matched to a gene: 4. CDR1 and CDR2 from the germline V gene are SGHTA and FQGNSA. Source study methods: Estimation of nucleated cell counts was performed using reference gene primer amplification. Here immunoSEQ multiplex PCR was the method, and the copy in TCRdb shows in-frame clones only, minus some. That table is the source of V, J and clone size, and D and trimming were worked out from the DNA. The top ten clones hold roughly 15% of a sample with about 120,000 clones, about four fifths of them seen once.

The specimen sequenced was peripheral blood. The chain employs TRBV7-2 and TRBJ1-2; 7 bases map to TRBD1. The sequence came from a young man with COVID-19, enrolled during active disease. The DNA for the CDR3 is TGTGCCAGCAGCCGTTACAGGGGTAACTATGGCTACACCTTC. This encodes CASSRYRGNYGYTF.